This section outlines one T cell receptor (beta chain) sequence together with its context. These data belong to a study of T cell changes during pregnancy in multiple sclerosis. Per germline, CDR1 MNHEY and CDR2 SVGAGI. Trimming took 6 bases from V and 8 from J; bases not matched to a gene: 14. CDR3 length equals 15 residues. Clones were read by immunoSEQ multiplex PCR, and TCRdb kept only the in-frame ones, dropping some. The sample lists fewer than 70,000 clones, roughly 89% occurring once. The TCR was taken from a human donor whose cells served as feeder cells for cultures in a pregnancy study. The sample consisted of peripheral blood from another person, used as feeder cells. The rearrangement joins TRBV6-5 to TRBJ2-3; 7 bases are shared with TRBD2. The CDR3 protein is CASSPLSRPGGTQYF. The CDR3 DNA is TGTGCCAGCAGCCCCTTGTCCCGTCCGGGAGGTACGCAGTATTTT.